The 5 T cell receptor beta chains below all came from one sample that was sequenced in a study of CD8+CD57+ T cells in acquired aplastic anemia (dated by TCRdb to 2017 to 2018). The patients picked for sequencing were ones in whom flow cytometry had shown an expansion of CD8+CD57+ cells. TCRdb records Illumina HiSeq 2000 as the sequencer. Genomic DNA was used as template for profiling of TCR beta VDJ combinations and CDR3 sequences. The raw public reads went through TCRdb reprocessing: fastp at Q25, MiXCR clone calling, in-frame beta chains kept. Rows matching on CDR3 protein sequence are summarized as one entry with the most common DNA and genes. The sample table records 160,000 or so distinct CDR3 sequences; 45% to 50% of these occur just once. The ten largest clones capture more than 30% of the sample. The source material was sorted CD4+, CD8+, or CD8+CD57+ T cells (not recorded which) from PBMCs. These receptors all come from a human donor with aplastic anemia.

This clonotype was detected ten times or more. This chain connects TRBV27 to TRBJ1-5; D perhaps matches TRBD1 (6 bases). The CDR3 extends over 14 amino acids. Trimming took 2 bases from V and 4 from J, leaving 9 bases between them. Germline CDR1 is MNHEY and CDR2 is SMNVEV (reference sequence). CDR3 protein: CASSLQGLNQPQHF. CDR3 DNA: TGTGCCAGCAGTTTACAGGGGCTAAATCAGCCCCAGCATTTT.

This clonotype showed up many times. The chain couples TRBV10-1 to TRBJ2-7; D possibly corresponds to TRBD1 (6 bases). The CDR3 extends over 14 amino acids. Germline V gene sequence: CDR1 WNHNN, CDR2 SYGVQD (reference sequence). Trimming took off 0 bases at V and 3 bases at J, with 9 bases between the two ends. CDR3 sequence (DNA): TGCGCCAGCAGTGAGTCGACGGACAGCTACGAGCAGTACTTC. Translating gives CASSESTDSYEQYF.

This clonotype has only a few counts. This rearrangement joins TRBV29-1 to TRBJ2-7, with 9 bases that match TRBD1. Trimming removed 4 bases from V and 4 bases from J; junction bases left unmatched: 8. The V gene's germline CDR1 is SQVTM and CDR2 ANQGSEA. The CDR3 sequence is 14 residues long. CDR3 DNA sequence: TGCAGCGTTGCGGCAAGGGACAGGGTGTACGAGCAGTACTTC. As protein: CSVAARDRVYEQYF.

This clonotype was seen more than once but under ten times. The gene calls are TRBV4-1 and TRBJ2-7, with 7 bases aligning to TRBD2. Germline CDR1 and CDR2: MGHRA and YSYEKL. The CDR3 runs 20 residues. V was pared by 5 bases and J by 3 bases, with 25 bases of the junction left unmatched. The CDR3 nucleotides read TGCGCCAGCAGCACGCTTTTACCAGCGGGATTTCTCACATTAGGCTACGAGCAGTACTTC. Translated: CASSTLLPAGFLTLGYEQYF.

This clonotype showed up many times. V and J are TRBV9 and TRBJ2-3; possibly TRBD1 or TRBD2 for D (6 bases each). The CDR3 loop spans 14 amino acids. CDR1 is SGDLS, CDR2 YYNGEE, per germline. V was trimmed by 0 bases and J by 5 bases, leaving 10 bases between them. CDR3 sequence: CASSVEGGGDTQYF. In DNA, the CDR3 is TGTGCCAGCAGCGTAGAGGGGGGCGGAGATACGCAGTATTTT.